Presented here are 21 T cell receptor beta chains from one specimen sequenced in a study of PD-1 blockade in mismatch repair-deficient tumors. Sequencing was performed with immunoSEQ multiplex PCR; in TCRdb, only in-frame clones are kept and a portion is missing. Among roughly 130,000 clones, about 88% were seen once, and the ten largest hold 10% to 15%. Sequenced here: peripheral blood, sampled just over 70 weeks after starting pembrolizumab. Receptors originate from an adult with mismatch repair-deficient cancer.

V is TRBV2 and J is TRBJ2-3; the D gene is possibly TRBD2 (5 bases). With 3 bases removed from V and 1 base from J, the gap between germline ends came to 5 bases. The CDR3 covers 13 residues. CDR1 and CDR2 from the germline V gene are SNHLY and FYNNEI. The CDR3 nucleotides read TGTGCCAGCAGTGACGGGGGCACAGATACGCAGTATTTT. Translated: CASSDGGTDTQYF.

In the case of this clone: Other DNA sequences in the sample encode the same CDR3. V gene TRBV18 combines with J gene TRBJ1-5, with D tentatively TRBD1 (5 bases). The CDR3 contains 12 residues. The ends were cut back, 4 bases at V and 4 bases at J, with 5 bases in the middle. CDR1 is KGHSH, CDR2 LQKENI, per germline. CDR3 in DNA: TGTGCCAGCTCACGGGGGAATCAGCCCCAGCATTTT. Amino acid sequence: CASSRGNQPQHF.

The V and J genes are TRBV4-1 and TRBJ1-2, with 10 positions matching TRBD1. V lost 0 bases, J lost 3 bases, and 13 bases stayed unmatched. Germline V lookup: CDR1 MGHRA, CDR2 YSYEKL. This CDR3 spans 19 amino acids. CDR3 nucleotides: TGCGCCAGCAGCCAAGACCTCGGGACAGGGGATTTTCAGGACTATGGCTACACCTTC. As protein: CASSQDLGTGDFQDYGYTF.

The chain links TRBV28 to TRBJ2-1; 9 positions match TRBD1. V shed 6 bases, J shed 3 bases, and the junction held 12 bases outside the gene matches. From germline, CDR1 is MDHEN and CDR2 SYDVKM. This CDR3 comprises 17 residues. The CDR3: CASSNPVVDRGYNEQFF. For the CDR3, the DNA is TGTGCCAGCAGCAACCCGGTGGTGGACAGGGGCTACAATGAGCAGTTCTTC.

The table lists this clone with a few counts. At the DNA level, this CDR3 is encoded by other sequences in the same sample as well. The V call is TRBV5-1, the J call TRBJ2-7, with D possibly TRBD2 on 5 matching bases. This CDR3 is built from 13 residues. V lost 0 bases to trimming and J lost 2 bases, with 6 bases between them. Germline CDR1 is SGHRS and CDR2 is YFSETQ. In nucleotides, the CDR3 is TGCGCCAGCAGCTTGGCCGGGACCTACGAGCAGTACTTC. Amino acid sequence: CASSLAGTYEQYF.

As regards this clone: This same CDR3 is encoded by further DNA sequences in the sample. This chain's CDR3 is CASSVGGANVLTF. Written as DNA, the CDR3 is TGTGCCAGCAGCGTAGGTGGAGCCAACGTCCTGACTTTC. The chain joins TRBV9 to TRBJ2-6, with unresolved D. V dropped 0 bases and J dropped 7 bases, with 5 bases sitting between them. The CDR3 consists of 13 residues. Germline loops: CDR1 SGDLS, CDR2 YYNGEE.

The chain has TRBV28 and TRBJ2-7, with D maybe TRBD2 (5 bases). Germline CDR1 reads MDHEN; CDR2 reads SYDVKM. The germline V and J ends were trimmed by 3 bases and 4 bases, with 13 bases remaining between them. The CDR3 contains 14 residues. The CDR3 reads CASSFMGANYEQYF. The DNA for the CDR3 is TGTGCCAGCAGTTTCATGGGAGCAAATTACGAGCAGTACTTC.

In this sample, this clone turned up a few times. J is TRBJ2-1 and V is TRBV6-4; 14 bases are shared with TRBD2. The CDR3 is 15 amino acids. Germline V gives CDR1 MRHNA, CDR2 SNTAGT. The V segment lost 4 bases and the J segment 7 bases; nucleotides outside the gene matches: 3. The CDR3 reads CASSGTSGGSNEQFF. Here the CDR3 DNA reads TGTGCCAGCAGTGGGACTAGCGGGGGGAGTAATGAGCAGTTCTTC.

V is TRBV5-6 and J is TRBJ2-5; tentative D call: TRBD2 (5 bases). The V end was cut by 0 bases, the J end by 4 bases, with 10 bases between. The CDR3 spans 14 residues. The germline CDR1 and CDR2 sequences are SGHDT and YYEEEE. CDR3 DNA sequence: TGTGCCAGCAGCTTGGGGTTCGCGGGAGAGACCCAGTACTTC. Translation: CASSLGFAGETQYF.

The genes are TRBV27 and TRBJ2-2; the D gene is possibly TRBD1 (5 bases). This CDR3 region has 15 residues. Germline assignment: CDR1 MNHEY and CDR2 SMNVEV (reference sequence). The V end was cut by 2 bases, the J end by 4 bases, with 11 bases between. The CDR3 region has the DNA TGTGCCAGCAGTTTACTCCAGGGTGGCACCGGGGAGCTGTTTTTT. Its translation: CASSLLQGGTGELFF.

The rearrangement joins TRBV5-1 to TRBJ2-2, with D perhaps matching TRBD2 (6 bases). This CDR3 contains 13 residues. Germline loops: CDR1 SGHRS, CDR2 YFSETQ. V lost 0 bases to trimming and J lost 8 bases, with 8 bases between them. CDR3 protein: CASSLAGDGELFF. CDR3 bases: TGCGCCAGCAGCTTGGCGGGGGATGGGGAGCTGTTTTTT.

The chain joins TRBV7-2 to TRBJ2-7; 8 bases are a match to TRBD1. There are 18 residues in the CDR3. The trim removed 1 base at V and 0 bases at J, leaving 11 bases unmatched. Looked up from germline, CDR1 is SGHTA and CDR2 is FQGNSA. Here the CDR3 reads CASSLGVSTTGDSYEQYF. The CDR3 DNA follows: TGTGCCAGCAGCTTAGGGGTTTCGACGACAGGGGACTCCTACGAGCAGTACTTC.

The V and J genes are TRBV11-2 and TRBJ2-7; D unresolved. The length of the CDR3 is 11 residues. Per germline, CDR1 SGHAT and CDR2 FQNNGV. The V end lost 6 bases, the J end lost 2 bases, and 5 bases lay between the germline ends. The CDR3 DNA reads as TGTGCCAGCAGGGGTACCTACGAGCAGTACTTC. Its protein product is CASRGTYEQYF. The variable domain in full, completed from reference TRBV11-2 and TRBJ2-7, reads EAGVAQSPRYKIIEKRQSVAFWCNPISGHATLYWYQQILGQGPKLLIQFQNNGVVDDSQLPKDRFSAERLKGVDSTLKIQPAKLEDSAVYLCASRGTYEQYFGPGTRLTVT.

V and J are TRBV29-1 and TRBJ1-2; the D gene is possibly TRBD1 (6 bases). The CDR3 is 13 amino acids. V lost 7 bases and J 8 bases, leaving 20 bases between the germline ends. Germline CDR1 and CDR2: SQVTM and ANQGSEA. The CDR3 DNA sequence: TGCAGCGCTGCAACAGGGTTCTTCGAGGGCTACACCTTC. Encoded protein: CSAATGFFEGYTF. The variable domain in full, with the rest retrieved from reference TRBV29-1 and TRBJ1-2, is SAVISQKPSRDICQRGTSLTIQCQVDSQVTMMFWYRQQPGQSLTLIATANQGSEATYESGFVIDKFPISRPNLTFSTLTVSNMSPEDSSIYLCSAATGFFEGYTFGSGTRLTVV.

In nucleotides, the CDR3 is TGTGCCTGCTCGGACTTGGAGAAGCAGAATGAGCAGTTCTTC. It translates to CACSDLEKQNEQFF. This chain connects TRBV30 to TRBJ2-1; D is possibly TRBD2 (5 bases). This CDR3 contains 14 residues. Germline V gene sequence: CDR1 GTSNPN, CDR2 SVGIG (reference sequence). V was cut by 6 bases and J by 7 bases, with 19 bases left in between. Using reference TRBV30 and TRBJ2-1 for the parts outside the CDR3, the full variable domain is SQTIHQWPATLVQPVGSPLSLECTVEGTSNPNLYWYRQAAGRGLQLLFYSVGIGQISSEVPQNLSASRPQDRQFILSSKKLLLSDSGFYLCACSDLEKQNEQFFGPGTRLTVL.

This chain uses TRBV28 with TRBJ2-3; D is unclear. The germline CDR1 and CDR2 sequences are MDHEN and SYDVKM. The CDR3 extends over 12 amino acids. The ends were cut back, 10 bases at V and 0 bases at J, with 8 bases in the middle. The DNA for the CDR3 is TGTGCCACTAACCCTAGCACAGATACGCAGTATTTT. Its protein product is CATNPSTDTQYF.

The V gene is TRBV7-6, the J gene TRBJ2-2; 7 bases fit TRBD1. Trimming took 5 bases from V and 4 from J; bases not matched to a gene: 4. Germline-derived CDR1 and CDR2 are SGHVS and FNYEAQ. The CDR3 runs to 14 residues. The CDR3 spells CASSDRVTTGELFF. The CDR3 DNA is TGTGCCAGCAGCGACAGGGTCACCACCGGGGAGCTGTTTTTT.

The chain has TRBV4-2 and TRBJ2-4, with TRBD2 identical over 14 bases. Per the germline V gene, CDR1 is LGHNA and CDR2 is YNFKEQ. CDR3 length equals 20 residues. V shed 4 bases, J shed 1 base, and the junction held 12 bases outside the gene matches. This CDR3 is CASSRTGLAGEWWAKNIQYF. CDR3 sequence (DNA): TGTGCCAGCAGCCGCACGGGACTAGCGGGAGAATGGTGGGCCAAAAACATTCAGTACTTC.

The V gene is TRBV27, the J gene TRBJ2-2; 14 nucleotides match TRBD2. The CDR3 runs 18 residues. V trimming: 5 bases; J trimming: 3 bases; junction bases outside the gene matches: 8. Germline V gene lookup returns CDR1 MNHEY and CDR2 SMNVEV (reference sequence). CDR3 loop: CASSPQGLAGADTGELFF. The CDR3 DNA reads TGTGCCAGCAGTCCCCAGGGACTAGCGGGAGCAGACACCGGGGAGCTGTTTTTT.

The chain couples TRBV27 to TRBJ1-1; D remains unclear. This CDR3 is 15 amino acids long. V lost 4 bases to trimming and J lost 1 base, with 13 bases between them. Germline assignment: CDR1 MNHEY and CDR2 SMNVEV (reference sequence). CDR3 in DNA: TGTGCCAGCAGTTATACCCCCAGTCGGAACACTGAAGCTTTCTTT. It yields the protein CASSYTPSRNTEAFF.

The chain couples TRBV27 to TRBJ2-6; D is unresolved. The CDR3 runs 16 residues. V was shortened by 3 bases and J by 3 bases, with 12 bases between the two germline ends. Looked up from germline, CDR1 is MNHEY and CDR2 is SMNVEV (reference sequence). CDR3 region: CASSLVLSRGANVLTF. In DNA, the CDR3 is TGTGCCAGCAGTTTGGTCCTGTCGCGTGGGGCCAACGTCCTGACTTTC.